Listed below are T cell receptor beta chains from one sample, sequenced in a study of graft-versus-host responses after intestinal transplantation. Data came from immunoSEQ multiplex PCR; TCRdb stores just in-frame clones and leaves some out. The repertoire consists of about 85,000 clones, with 91% occurring once and the leading ten covering 7.6%. These receptors' targets are unknown. The sample here was unstimulated CD8+ T cells sorted from spleen or lymph node cells, taken before transplant. The receptors derive from a human donor who was the organ donor for an intestinal transplant. CDR3s include the opening cysteine and the closing phenylalanine or tryptophan. The D gene is left open where the match is weak. Part of the rows lack a size; the others show once, few, many or a class for expanded clones.

.,TRBV4-1,TRBJ2-7,once,CASSLHRDMAYEQYF,TGCGCCAGCAGCCTACACCGGGACATGGCCTACGAGCAGTACTTC
TRBD2,TRBV7-6,TRBJ2-3,once,CASSPLLNSGALLDTQYF,TGTGCCAGCAGCCCATTACTCAATAGCGGGGCCCTATTGGATACGCAGTATTTT
.,TRBV27,TRBJ2-2,.,CASSLSINSASTGELFF,TGTGCCAGCAGTTTATCGATCAACAGTGCCAGCACCGGGGAGCTGTTTTTT
.,TRBV7-9,TRBJ2-7,.,CASSAPPDGDYEQYF,TGTGCCAGCAGCGCCCCGCCGGACGGAGACTACGAGCAGTACTTC
TRBD1,TRBV4-1,TRBJ2-7,.,CASSQDLGTGLYEQYF,TGCGCCAGCAGCCAAGATTTGGGGACAGGGCTTTACGAGCAGTACTTC
TRBD2,TRBV5-1,TRBJ2-7,.,CASSLAVTSGVEQYF,TGCGCCAGCAGCTTGGCTGTGACTAGCGGGGTCGAGCAGTACTTC
TRBD1,TRBV5-6,TRBJ1-2,.,CASSVDWTGIGYGYTF,TGTGCCAGCAGCGTCGATTGGACAGGGATCGGCTATGGCTACACCTTC
TRBD1,TRBV5-1,TRBJ1-1,.,CASSHRGNTGAFF,TGCGCCAGCAGCCACAGGGGGAACACTGGAGCTTTCTTT
.,TRBV28,TRBJ1-1,.,CASGELPLTEAFF,TGTGCCAGCGGTGAACTCCCCTTAACTGAAGCTTTCTTT
TRBD1,TRBV5-1,TRBJ1-1,.,CASSSTGLEAEAFF,TGCGCCAGCAGCTCGACAGGGCTTGAAGCTGAAGCTTTCTTT